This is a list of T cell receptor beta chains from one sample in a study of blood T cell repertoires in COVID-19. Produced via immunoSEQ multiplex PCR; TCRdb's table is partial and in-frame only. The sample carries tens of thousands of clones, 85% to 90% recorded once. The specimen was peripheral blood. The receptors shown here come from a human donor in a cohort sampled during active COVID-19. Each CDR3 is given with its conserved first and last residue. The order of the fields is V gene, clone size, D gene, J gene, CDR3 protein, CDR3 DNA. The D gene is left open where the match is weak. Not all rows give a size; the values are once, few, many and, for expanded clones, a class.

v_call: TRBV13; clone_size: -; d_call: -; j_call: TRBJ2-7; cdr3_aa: CASSSDTIAYEQYF; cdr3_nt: TGTGCCAGCAGCTCCGACACAATTGCCTACGAGCAGTACTTC
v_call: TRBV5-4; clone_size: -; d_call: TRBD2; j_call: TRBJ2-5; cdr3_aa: CASSTPLAGGQETQYF; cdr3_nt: TGTGCCAGCAGCACCCCCCTAGCGGGAGGTCAAGAGACCCAGTACTTC
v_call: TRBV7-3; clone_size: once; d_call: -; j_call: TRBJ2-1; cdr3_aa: CASSLRVSTDFFGDNEQFF; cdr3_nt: TGTGCCAGCAGCTTAAGGGTCTCGACGGACTTCTTCGGGGACAATGAGCAGTTCTTC
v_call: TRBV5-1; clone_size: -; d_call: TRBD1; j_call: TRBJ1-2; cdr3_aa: CASSSGQGYYGYTF; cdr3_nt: TGCGCCAGCAGCAGTGGACAGGGTTACTATGGCTACACCTTC
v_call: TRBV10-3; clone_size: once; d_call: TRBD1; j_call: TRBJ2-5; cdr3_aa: CAIGSGPGQRYQETQYF; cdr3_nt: TGTGCCATCGGATCAGGACCGGGACAGCGTTATCAAGAGACCCAGTACTTC
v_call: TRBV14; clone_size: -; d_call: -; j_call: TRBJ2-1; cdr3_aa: CASSLYTRGIYNEQFF; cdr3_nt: TGTGCCAGCAGTCTCTATACTAGAGGGATCTACAATGAGCAGTTCTTC
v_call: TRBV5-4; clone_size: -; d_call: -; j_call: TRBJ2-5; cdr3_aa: CASSLGGHPDGTQYF; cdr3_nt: TGTGCCAGCAGCTTGGGAGGACACCCTGACGGGACCCAGTACTTC
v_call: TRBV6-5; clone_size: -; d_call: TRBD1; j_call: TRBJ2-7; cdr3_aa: CASRRQGTDEQYF; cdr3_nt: TGTGCCAGCAGACGACAGGGGACCGACGAGCAGTACTTC
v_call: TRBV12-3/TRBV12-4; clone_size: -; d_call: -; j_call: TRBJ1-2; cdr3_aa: CASSADNNYGYTF; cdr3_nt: TGTGCCAGCAGCGCTGACAATAACTATGGCTACACCTTC
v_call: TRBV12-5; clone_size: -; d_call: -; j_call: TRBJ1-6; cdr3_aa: CASGFRSGHGWRPLHF; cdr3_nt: TGTGCTAGTGGTTTTCGCTCGGGACACGGGTGGAGGCCCCTCCACTTT
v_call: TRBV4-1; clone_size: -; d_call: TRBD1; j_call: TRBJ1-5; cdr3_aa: CASSQPGTVQPQHF; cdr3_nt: TGCGCCAGCAGCCAACCTGGGACAGTTCAGCCCCAGCATTTT
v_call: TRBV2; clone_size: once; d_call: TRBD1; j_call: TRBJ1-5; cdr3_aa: CASSRDSDSNQPQHF; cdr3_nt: TGTGCCAGCAGTCGGGACAGTGATAGCAATCAGCCCCAGCATTTT
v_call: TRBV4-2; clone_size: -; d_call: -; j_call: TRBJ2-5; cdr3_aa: CASSQGAVGQETQYF; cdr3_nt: TGTGCCAGCAGCCAAGGGGCCGTGGGCCAAGAGACCCAGTACTTC
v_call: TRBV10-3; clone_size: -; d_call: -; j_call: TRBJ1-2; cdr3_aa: CAISESKRAPGYGYTF; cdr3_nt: TGTGCCATCAGTGAGTCCAAGAGAGCCCCGGGCTATGGCTACACCTTC
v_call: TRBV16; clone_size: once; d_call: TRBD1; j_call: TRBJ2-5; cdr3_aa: CASSQPDRDRETQYF; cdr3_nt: TGTGCCAGCAGCCAGCCCGACAGGGATCGGGAGACCCAGTACTTC
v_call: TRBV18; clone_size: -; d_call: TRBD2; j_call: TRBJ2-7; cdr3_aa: CASSAGRENYEQYF; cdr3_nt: TGTGCCAGCTCTGCCGGGCGGGAGAATTACGAGCAGTACTTC
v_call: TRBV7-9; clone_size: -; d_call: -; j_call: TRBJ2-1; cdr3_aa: CASSFGTKNEQFF; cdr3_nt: TGTGCCAGCAGCTTCGGGACAAAGAATGAGCAGTTCTTC
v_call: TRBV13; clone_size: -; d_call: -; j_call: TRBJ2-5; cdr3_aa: CASSLGTLGTQFQETQYF; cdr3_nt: TGTGCCAGCAGCTTAGGTACTCTCGGGACACAATTTCAAGAGACCCAGTACTTC
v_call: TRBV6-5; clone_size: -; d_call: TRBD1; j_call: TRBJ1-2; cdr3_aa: CASSLGQGMVGYTF; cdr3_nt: TGTGCCAGCAGCTTGGGACAGGGGATGGTTGGCTACACCTTC
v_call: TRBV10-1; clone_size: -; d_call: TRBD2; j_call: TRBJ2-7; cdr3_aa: CASSEGGGESYEQYF; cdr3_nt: TGCGCCAGCAGTGAAGGCGGGGGAGAATCCTACGAGCAGTACTTC
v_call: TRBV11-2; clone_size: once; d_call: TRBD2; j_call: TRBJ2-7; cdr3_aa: CASRYSGGASYEQYF; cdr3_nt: TGTGCCAGCAGATACAGCGGGGGGGCCTCCTACGAGCAGTACTTC
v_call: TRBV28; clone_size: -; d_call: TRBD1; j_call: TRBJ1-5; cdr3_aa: CASSPGQYSNQPQHF; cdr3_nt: TGTGCCAGCAGCCCGGGACAGTATAGCAATCAGCCCCAGCATTTT
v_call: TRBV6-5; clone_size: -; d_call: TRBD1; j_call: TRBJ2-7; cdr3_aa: CASRNSGTGYEQYF; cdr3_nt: TGTGCCAGCAGAAACTCCGGGACAGGCTACGAGCAGTACTTC
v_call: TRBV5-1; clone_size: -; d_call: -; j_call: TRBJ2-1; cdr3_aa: CASSVTGIWGNEQFF; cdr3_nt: TGCGCCAGCAGCGTCACAGGGATATGGGGCAATGAGCAGTTCTTC
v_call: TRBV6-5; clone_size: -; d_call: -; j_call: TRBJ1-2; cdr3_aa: CASSPDSFNYGYTF; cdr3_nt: TGTGCCAGCAGTCCCGACAGTTTTAACTATGGCTACACCTTC
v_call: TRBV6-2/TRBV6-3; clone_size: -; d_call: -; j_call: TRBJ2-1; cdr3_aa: CASSYPGEQFF; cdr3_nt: TGTGCCAGCAGTTACCCCGGTGAGCAGTTCTTC
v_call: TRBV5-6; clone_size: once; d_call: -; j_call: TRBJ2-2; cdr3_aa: CASNHRVPGELFF; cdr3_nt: TGTGCCAGCAACCACAGGGTTCCCGGGGAGCTGTTTTTT
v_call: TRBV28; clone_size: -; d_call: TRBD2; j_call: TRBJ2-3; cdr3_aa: CASSLSGLAGETDTQYF; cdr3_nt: TGTGCCAGCAGTTTATCCGGACTAGCGGGAGAGACAGATACGCAGTATTTT
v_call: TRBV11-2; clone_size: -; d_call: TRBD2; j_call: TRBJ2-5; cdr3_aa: CASSLVPSGKETQYF; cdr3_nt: TGTGCCAGCAGCTTAGTTCCTAGCGGGAAGGAGACCCAGTACTTC
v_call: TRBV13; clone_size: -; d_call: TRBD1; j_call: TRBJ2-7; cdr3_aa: CASSPGTASYEQYF; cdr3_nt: TGTGCCAGCAGCCCCGGGACAGCCTCCTACGAGCAGTACTTC
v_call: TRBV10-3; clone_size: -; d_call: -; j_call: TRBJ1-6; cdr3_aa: CAGGQSANSPLHF; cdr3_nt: TGTGCCGGCGGACAGTCAGCCAATTCACCCCTCCACTTT
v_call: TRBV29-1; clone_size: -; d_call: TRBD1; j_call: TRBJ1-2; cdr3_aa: CSARDRVYGYTF; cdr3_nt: TGCAGCGCCCGGGACAGAGTCTATGGCTACACCTTC
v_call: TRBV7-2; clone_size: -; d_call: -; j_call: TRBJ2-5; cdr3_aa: CASSLSRGETQYF; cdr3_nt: TGTGCCAGCAGCCTTTCGAGGGGGGAGACCCAGTACTTC
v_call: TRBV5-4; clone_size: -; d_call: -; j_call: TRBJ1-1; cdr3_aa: CASSFTGMDTEAFF; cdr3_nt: TGTGCCAGCAGCTTTACGGGTATGGACACTGAAGCTTTCTTT
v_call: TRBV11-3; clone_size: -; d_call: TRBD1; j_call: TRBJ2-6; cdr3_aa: CASSLGDRVSGANVLTF; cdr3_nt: TGTGCCAGCAGCTTGGGGGACAGGGTCTCTGGGGCCAACGTCCTGACTTTC
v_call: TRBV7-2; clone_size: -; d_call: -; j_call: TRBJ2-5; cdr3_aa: CASSLRRSETQYF; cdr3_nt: TGTGCCAGCAGCTTGAGGCGGAGTGAGACCCAGTACTTC
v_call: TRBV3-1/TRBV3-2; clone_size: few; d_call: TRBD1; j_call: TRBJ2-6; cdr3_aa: CASALTGASSGANVLTF; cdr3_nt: TGTGCCAGCGCACTGACAGGGGCCTCATCTGGGGCCAACGTCCTGACTTTC
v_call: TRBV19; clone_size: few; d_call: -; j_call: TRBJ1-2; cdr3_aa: CASTGEPIYRDGYTF; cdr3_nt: TGTGCCAGTACGGGGGAACCTATATATCGAGATGGCTACACCTTC
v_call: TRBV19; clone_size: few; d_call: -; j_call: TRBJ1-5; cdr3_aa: CASSTSHRVSNQPQHF; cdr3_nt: TGTGCCAGTAGTACATCTCACAGGGTGTCTAATCAGCCCCAGCATTTT
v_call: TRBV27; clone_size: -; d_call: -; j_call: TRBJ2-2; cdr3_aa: CASSLGQGITGELFF; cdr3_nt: TGTGCCAGCAGTTTAGGGCAGGGGATCACCGGGGAGCTGTTTTTT
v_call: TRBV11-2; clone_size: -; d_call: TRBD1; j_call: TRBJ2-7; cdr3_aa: CASSTPGQVRSYEQYF; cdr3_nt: TGTGCCAGCAGCACCCCGGGACAGGTACGGTCCTACGAGCAGTACTTC
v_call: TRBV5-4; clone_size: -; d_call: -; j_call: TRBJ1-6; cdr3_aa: CASSLSKSNSPLHF; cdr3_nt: TGTGCCAGCAGCTTATCAAAATCCAATTCACCCCTCCACTTT
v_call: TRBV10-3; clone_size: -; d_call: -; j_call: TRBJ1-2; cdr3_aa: CAIRKERVASYGYTF; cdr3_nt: TGTGCCATCAGGAAAGAGAGGGTGGCCTCCTATGGCTACACCTTC
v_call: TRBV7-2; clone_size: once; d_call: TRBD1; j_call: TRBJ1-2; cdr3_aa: CASSSGTGDYGYTF; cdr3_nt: TGTGCCAGCAGCTCAGGGACAGGGGACTATGGCTACACCTTC
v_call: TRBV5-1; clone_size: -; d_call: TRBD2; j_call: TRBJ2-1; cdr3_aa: CASSSGLADEQFF; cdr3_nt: TGCGCCAGCAGCTCGGGACTAGCAGATGAGCAGTTCTTC
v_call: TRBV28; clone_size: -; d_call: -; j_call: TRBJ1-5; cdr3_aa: CASSLYWGADQPQHF; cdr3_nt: TGTGCCAGCAGTCTTTATTGGGGCGCAGATCAGCCCCAGCATTTT